This T cell receptor (beta chain) was obtained from a study of blood T cell repertoires in COVID-19. Study at large: COVID-19 samples from acute and convalescent phases originated in the United States, Italy and Spain. T cells, B-cell-depleted T cells, or PBMCs supplied cDNA or gDNA.

This clone was seen only once. The germline V and J ends were trimmed by 3 bases and 5 bases, with 5 bases remaining between them. Germline V CDR1 and CDR2: SGHRS, YFSETQ. The length of the CDR3 is 12 residues. Original processing notes: Estimated nucleated cell counts came from reference gene primer amplification. The method was immunoSEQ multiplex PCR; TCRdb's version includes in-frame clones alone and lacks a portion of them. V and J calls and clone size are copied from that table; D and trimming were computed from the DNA. The sample consists of 200,000 to 250,000 clones, about 91% of them appearing once.

This sequence was found in a woman in her thirties or forties with acute or convalescent COVID-19. The rearrangement joins TRBV5-1 to TRBJ1-4; D ambiguous. Sample: peripheral blood. Here the CDR3 reads CASSYQNEKLFF. In DNA, the CDR3 is TGCGCCAGCAGCTATCAAAATGAAAAACTGTTTTTT.